This T cell receptor (beta chain) was profiled in a study of cytomegalovirus exposure and HLA in healthy donors. Study-wide results and caveats: The classifier reportedly diagnosed cytomegalovirus status with high specificity and sensitivity. Roughly uniform sequencing depth across donors was assumed, possibly incorrectly. A later analysis associated under 20,000 TCR beta sequences with HLA alleles at a 0.05 false discovery rate.

The CDR3 runs 17 residues. V was cut by 1 base and J by 5 bases, with 18 bases left in between. The germline V gene encodes CDR1 MGHRA and CDR2 YSYEKL. The PCR ran on 60 Vbeta and 13 Jbeta primers. Profiled with immunoSEQ multiplex PCR; TCRdb holds only in-frame clones, not every one. The sample contains some 150,000 clones, 75% to 85% of which appear only once. Worth noting for this clone: Its antigen is unknown.

The rearrangement uses TRBV4-1 and TRBJ2-1, with TRBD2 as a possible D gene (5 bases). The clonotype originates from a woman between 50 and 59 years old in good health and CMV-seronegative. Sequences were obtained from PBMCs. The CDR3 DNA reads TGCGCCAGCAGCCAAGTCTCGACCAGGCTAGCAGACAATGAGCAGTTCTTC. Its protein product is CASSQVSTRLADNEQFF.